The 17 T cell receptor beta chains presented below share a single source sample, sequenced in a study of tumor-infiltrating lymphocytes in localized non-small cell lung cancer. Some clones are missing from TCRdb's copy, which holds only in-frame ones; the method was immunoSEQ multiplex PCR. The table shows over 7,500 clones, with approximately 84% occurring only once. Sequencing used uninvolved lung tissue not adjacent to the tumor. Every receptor here comes from a human donor with non-small cell lung cancer.

The chain recombines TRBV28 with TRBJ2-3; no reliable D call. The CDR3 consists of 15 residues. The V gene's germline CDR1 is MDHEN and CDR2 SYDVKM. The V end lost 3 bases, the J end lost 6 bases, and 16 bases lay between the germline ends. The CDR3 sequence: CASSFGGPQADTQYF. CDR3 coding DNA: TGTGCCAGCAGTTTTGGCGGACCCCAGGCCGATACGCAGTATTTT.

This chain joins TRBV28 and TRBJ2-7; D assignment may be TRBD1 or TRBD2 (5 bases each). CDR3 length equals 18 residues. V was clipped by 5 bases and J by 0 bases, with 23 bases between them. Germline loops: CDR1 MDHEN, CDR2 SYDVKM. The DNA of the CDR3 is TGTGCCAGCAGTGTGTCGAGGGGAATCGGCGCCCACTCCTACGAGCAGTACTTC. Translation: CASSVSRGIGAHSYEQYF.

J is TRBJ2-2 and V is TRBV19, with D perhaps TRBD1 (5 bases). CDR1 is LNHDA, CDR2 SQIVND, per germline (reference sequence). V was shortened by 5 bases and J by 3 bases, with 19 bases between the two germline ends. CDR3 length equals 17 residues. The CDR3: CASSRTRQGRYTGELFF. The DNA of the CDR3 is TGTGCCAGTAGTCGGACGCGGCAGGGTCGGTACACCGGGGAGCTGTTTTTT.

The sample holds one count of this clone. This CDR3 is CASRMNTEAFF. CDR3 sequence (DNA): TGTGCCAGCAGAATGAACACTGAAGCTTTCTTT. The chain is built from TRBV28 and TRBJ1-1; D remains ambiguous. Trimming cost V 6 bases and J 0 bases, with 2 bases left between them. In germline, CDR1 is MDHEN, CDR2 SYDVKM. The CDR3 is made up of 11 amino acids.

V gene TRBV6-5 combines with J gene TRBJ2-7; 7 bases line up with TRBD1. This CDR3 is built from 15 residues. Per the germline V gene, CDR1 is MNHEY and CDR2 is SVGAGI. The J segment lost 4 bases and the V segment lost 3 bases, leaving 9 bases of the junction unmatched. In nucleotides, the CDR3 is TGTGCCAGCAGTTATAATTTAGGGACAGTTTACGAGCAGTACTTC. Its protein is CASSYNLGTVYEQYF.

The V call is TRBV5-1, the J call TRBJ2-7, with D maybe TRBD1 (5 bases). This CDR3 has 13 residues. V was clipped by 6 bases and J by 2 bases, with 12 bases between them. From germline, CDR1 is SGHRS and CDR2 YFSETQ. CDR3 loop: CASTPTVAYEQYF. The CDR3 DNA sequence: TGCGCCAGCACCCCGACAGTCGCCTACGAGCAGTACTTC.

The chain employs TRBV5-1 and TRBJ2-7; TRBD1 aligns across 9 bases. The CDR3 length is 16 residues. Losses at the gene ends were 4 bases for V and 0 bases for J; bases not matched to a gene: 8. Germline CDR1 is SGHRS and CDR2 is YFSETQ. The CDR3: CASSPAPGQGSYEQYF. DNA for the CDR3: TGCGCCAGCAGCCCGGCTCCGGGACAGGGCTCCTACGAGCAGTACTTC.

V is TRBV6-6 and J is TRBJ2-1, with D perhaps assigned TRBD1 or TRBD2 (5 bases each). Germline CDR1 reads MNHNY; CDR2 reads SVGAGI (reference sequence). Trimming took off 6 bases at V and 4 bases at J, with 13 bases between the two ends. CDR3 length equals 14 residues. CDR3 DNA sequence: TGTGCCAGCAGGCACGGGGCCTCATACAATGAGCAGTTCTTC. Its translation: CASRHGASYNEQFF.

V usage is TRBV28 and J usage is TRBJ2-7, with 9 bases fitting TRBD2. Trimming took 6 bases from V and 2 from J; bases not matched to a gene: 8. This CDR3 is 15 amino acids long. Germline CDR1 and CDR2: MDHEN and SYDVKM. Written as DNA, the CDR3 is TGTGCCAGCAGGCCGACTAGCGGAGGTACCTACGAGCAGTACTTC. Encoded protein: CASRPTSGGTYEQYF.

This clone is classed as medium-sized. J is TRBJ1-2 and V is TRBV9; a possible D gene is TRBD1 (6 bases). Trimming took off 4 bases at V and 4 bases at J, with 14 bases between the two ends. Germline loops: CDR1 SGDLS, CDR2 YYNGEE. The CDR3 is 14 residues long. The CDR3 region has the DNA TGTGCCAGCAGCTTCCGGGGGGGCGGCTATGGCTACACCTTC. Amino acids: CASSFRGGGYGYTF.

The chain is built from TRBV7-7 and TRBJ2-5; D gene ambiguous. CDR3 size: 16 residues. V was shortened by 5 bases and J by 5 bases, with 21 bases between the two germline ends. CDR1 SSHAT and CDR2 FNYEAQ come from the germline V gene (reference sequence). CDR3 sequence reads: CASSPSEASMRETQYF. The CDR3 region has the DNA TGTGCCAGCAGCCCGAGTGAAGCGTCCATGAGGGAGACCCAGTACTTC.

The V call is TRBV19, the J call TRBJ2-7; TRBD1 is a possible D gene (6 bases). The V gene's germline CDR1 is LNHDA and CDR2 SQIVND (reference sequence). Trimming removed 3 bases from V and 6 bases from J, with 24 bases in between. The CDR3 consists of 17 residues. The CDR3 loop is CASSIYPSWTVASEQYF. CDR3 DNA: TGTGCCAGTAGTATCTACCCATCCTGGACAGTGGCGAGCGAGCAGTACTTC.

V and J are TRBV5-6 and TRBJ1-2; D ambiguous. The CDR3 totals 15 residues. V was pared by 1 base and J by 10 bases, with 20 bases between. Germline assignment: CDR1 SGHDT and CDR2 YYEEEE. Written as DNA, the CDR3 is TGTGCCAGCAGCTTGTTGGCAGGATGGGCCGGGGTCTACACCTTC. It yields the protein CASSLLAGWAGVYTF.

This chain uses TRBV14 with TRBJ2-2; TRBD1 might be the D (6 bases). CDR1 SGHDN and CDR2 FVKESK come from the germline V gene. V was pared by 3 bases and J by 2 bases, with 10 bases between. The CDR3 runs 15 residues. As DNA, the CDR3 is TGTGCCAGCAGCCAGTGGACAGCCAACACCGGGGAGCTGTTTTTT. Its translation: CASSQWTANTGELFF.

The chain employs TRBV5-6 and TRBJ1-2; no reliable D call. The CDR3 totals 14 residues. Germline V gene sequence: CDR1 SGHDT, CDR2 YYEEEE. V was clipped by 3 bases and J by 4 bases, with 13 bases between them. The CDR3 DNA is TGTGCCAGCAGCTCATGGCCAACCTCCTATGGCTACACCTTC. Protein: CASSSWPTSYGYTF.

The chain couples TRBV7-9 to TRBJ2-2, with a tentative D call TRBD1 (6 bases). V gave up 4 bases and J gave up 4 bases, with 19 bases separating them. Germline CDR1 reads SEHNR; CDR2 reads FQNEAQ (reference sequence). The CDR3 totals 17 residues. In DNA, the CDR3 is TGTGCCAGCAGCTCAGACCCTCCTCACAGGGCCACCGGGGAGCTGTTTTTT. This codes for CASSSDPPHRATGELFF.

The V call is TRBV2, the J call TRBJ1-2, with no clear D. CDR1 and CDR2 (germline): SNHLY, FYNNEI. This CDR3 has 15 amino acids. V was trimmed by 4 bases and J by 1 base, leaving 13 bases between them. The CDR3 DNA follows: TGTGCCAGCAGTGCAAAGACATATTTTAACTATGGCTACACCTTC. Encoded protein: CASSAKTYFNYGYTF.